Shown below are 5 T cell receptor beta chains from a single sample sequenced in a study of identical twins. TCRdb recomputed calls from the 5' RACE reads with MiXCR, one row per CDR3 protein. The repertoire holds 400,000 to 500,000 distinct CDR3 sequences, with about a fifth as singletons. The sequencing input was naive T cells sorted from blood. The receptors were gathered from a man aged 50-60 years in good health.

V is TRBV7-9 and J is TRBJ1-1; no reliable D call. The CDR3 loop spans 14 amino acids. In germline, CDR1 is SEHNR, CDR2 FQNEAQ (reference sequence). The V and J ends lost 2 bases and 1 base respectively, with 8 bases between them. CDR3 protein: CASSLILGNTEAFF. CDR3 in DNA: TGTGCCAGCAGCTTAATCTTGGGGAACACTGAAGCTTTCTTT.

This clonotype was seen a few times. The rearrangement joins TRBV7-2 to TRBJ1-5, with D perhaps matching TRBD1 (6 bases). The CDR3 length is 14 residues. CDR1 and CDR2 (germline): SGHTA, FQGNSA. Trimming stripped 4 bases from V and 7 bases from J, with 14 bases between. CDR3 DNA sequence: TGTGCCAGCAGCTCCCGACAGGCAGGCCAGCCCCAGCATTTT. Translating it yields CASSSRQAGQPQHF.

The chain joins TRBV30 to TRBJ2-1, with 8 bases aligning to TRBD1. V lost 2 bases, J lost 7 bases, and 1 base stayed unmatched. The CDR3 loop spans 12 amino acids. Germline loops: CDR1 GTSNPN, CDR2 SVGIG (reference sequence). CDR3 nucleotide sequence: TGTGCCTGGAGTCAGGGGGCGAATGAGCAGTTCTTC. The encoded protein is CAWSQGANEQFF.

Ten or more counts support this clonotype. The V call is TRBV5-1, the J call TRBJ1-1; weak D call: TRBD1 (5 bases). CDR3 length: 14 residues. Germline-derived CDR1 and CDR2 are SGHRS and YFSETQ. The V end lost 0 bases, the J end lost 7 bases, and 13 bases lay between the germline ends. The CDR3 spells CASSLVLGQGEAFF. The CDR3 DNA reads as TGCGCCAGCAGCTTGGTCTTAGGGCAGGGTGAAGCTTTCTTT.

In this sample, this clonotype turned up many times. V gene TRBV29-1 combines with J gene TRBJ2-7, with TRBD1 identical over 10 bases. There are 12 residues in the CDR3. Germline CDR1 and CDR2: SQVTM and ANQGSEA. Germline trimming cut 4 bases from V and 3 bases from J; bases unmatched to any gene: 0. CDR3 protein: CSVGTGGYEQYF. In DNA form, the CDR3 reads TGCAGCGTTGGGACAGGGGGCTACGAGCAGTACTTC.